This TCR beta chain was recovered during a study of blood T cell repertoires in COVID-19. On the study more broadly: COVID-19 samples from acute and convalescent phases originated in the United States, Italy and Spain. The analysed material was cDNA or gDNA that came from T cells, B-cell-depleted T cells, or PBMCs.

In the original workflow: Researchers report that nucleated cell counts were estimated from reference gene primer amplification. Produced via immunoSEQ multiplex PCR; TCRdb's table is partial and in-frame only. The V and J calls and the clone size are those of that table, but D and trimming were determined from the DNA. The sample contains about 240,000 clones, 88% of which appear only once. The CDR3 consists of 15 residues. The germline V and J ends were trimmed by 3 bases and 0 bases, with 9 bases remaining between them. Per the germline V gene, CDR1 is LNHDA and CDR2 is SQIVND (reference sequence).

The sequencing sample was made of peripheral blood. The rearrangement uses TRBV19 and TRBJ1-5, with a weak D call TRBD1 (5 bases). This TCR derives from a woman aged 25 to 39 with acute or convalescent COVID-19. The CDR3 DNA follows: TGTGCCAGTAGTATCATGGGGGGTAGCAATCAGCCCCAGCATTTT. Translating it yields CASSIMGGSNQPQHF.